This T cell receptor (beta chain) appears in the sequencing data of a study of blood T cell repertoires in COVID-19. Study as a whole: There were acute and convalescent COVID-19 samples, and they came from the United States, Italy and Spain. Sources were T cells, B-cell-depleted T cells, or PBMCs; the material itself was cDNA or gDNA.

Authors' analysis steps: Scientists estimated how many nucleated cells there were by amplifying reference gene primers. Method: immunoSEQ multiplex PCR; TCRdb's copy keeps in-frame clones and lacks some. Clone size and V and J calls were adopted from that table, with D and trimming inferred from the DNA. The top ten clones hold about 2.9% of a sample with roughly 70,000 clones, about 88% of them seen once. From germline, CDR1 is SGHRS and CDR2 YFSETQ. CDR3 size: 18 residues. Trimming took 4 bases from V and 4 from J; bases not matched to a gene: 19. The TCR was taken from an older man with active or convalescent COVID-19. The material sequenced was peripheral blood. The rearrangement links TRBV5-1 to TRBJ1-2; 7 bases fit TRBD1. The chain's CDR3 is CASSLEGQSWEGLYGYTF. In DNA form, the CDR3 reads TGCGCCAGCAGCCTTGAGGGACAGTCCTGGGAAGGGCTCTATGGCTACACCTTC. Together with reference TRBV5-1 and TRBJ1-2, the CDR3 gives the full variable domain: KAGVTQTPRYLIKTRGQQVTLSCSPISGHRSVSWYQQTPGQGLQFLFEYFSETQRNKGNFPGRFSGRQFSNSRSEMNVSTLELGDSALYLCASSLEGQSWEGLYGYTFGSGTRLTVV.